This T cell receptor beta chain was identified during a study of OX40 agonist ivuxolimab in advanced cancers. Profiled with immunoSEQ multiplex PCR; TCRdb holds only in-frame clones, not every one. The sample includes more than 65,000 clones, about 88% of them seen just once. The ends lost 10 bases at V and 6 bases at J; junction bases unmatched: 4. Germline V gene sequence: CDR1 MNHNS, CDR2 SASEGT. This CDR3 contains 11 residues. The chain employs TRBV6-1 and TRBJ2-7; TRBD2 matches 9 bases. Here the sequenced sample was CD4+ or CD8+ T cells sorted from blood, taken in a trial of the OX40 agonist ivuxolimab. This TCR was sampled from an adult with an advanced solid tumor such as melanoma, head and neck, liver or kidney cancer. The CDR3 loop is CAIGLASEQYF. For the CDR3, the DNA is TGTGCCATCGGACTAGCGAGCGAGCAGTACTTC.